Listed here is a single T cell receptor (beta chain). Its antigen is unidentified. This entry belongs to a study of identifying expanded T cells in peripheral blood. This CDR3 spans 11 amino acids. In germline, CDR1 is DFQATT, CDR2 SNEGSKA (reference sequence). Trimming stripped 5 bases from V and 7 bases from J, with 10 bases between. Sequenced by immunoSEQ multiplex PCR; TCRdb stores in-frame clones only, minus some. In the table there are about 90,000 clones, about 85% of which are singletons. Points from the study as a whole: Across healthy donors, higher total template counts meant significantly greater roughly 2-week count variance.

The V gene is TRBV20-1, the J gene TRBJ2-3; D not certain. The sequenced material came from blood. This TCR came from a person aged 18 to 75 in good health. CDR3 sequence (DNA): TGCAGTGCTCCGGGCACGAATACGCAGTATTTT. It is translated as CSAPGTNTQYF.